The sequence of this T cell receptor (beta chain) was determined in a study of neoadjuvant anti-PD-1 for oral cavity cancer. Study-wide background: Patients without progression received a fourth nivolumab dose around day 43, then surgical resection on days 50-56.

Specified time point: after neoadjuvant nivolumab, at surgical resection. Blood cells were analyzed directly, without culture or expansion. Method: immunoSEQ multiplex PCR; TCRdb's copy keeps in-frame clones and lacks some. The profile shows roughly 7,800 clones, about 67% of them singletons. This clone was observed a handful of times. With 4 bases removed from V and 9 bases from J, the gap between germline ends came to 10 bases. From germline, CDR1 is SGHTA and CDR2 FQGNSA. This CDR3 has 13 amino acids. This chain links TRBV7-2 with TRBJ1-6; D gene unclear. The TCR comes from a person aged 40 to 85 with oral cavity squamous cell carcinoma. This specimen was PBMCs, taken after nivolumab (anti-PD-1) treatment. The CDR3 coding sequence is TGTGCCAGCAGCTCCCAGACAAGTTCACCCCTCCACTTT. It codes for CASSSQTSSPLHF.